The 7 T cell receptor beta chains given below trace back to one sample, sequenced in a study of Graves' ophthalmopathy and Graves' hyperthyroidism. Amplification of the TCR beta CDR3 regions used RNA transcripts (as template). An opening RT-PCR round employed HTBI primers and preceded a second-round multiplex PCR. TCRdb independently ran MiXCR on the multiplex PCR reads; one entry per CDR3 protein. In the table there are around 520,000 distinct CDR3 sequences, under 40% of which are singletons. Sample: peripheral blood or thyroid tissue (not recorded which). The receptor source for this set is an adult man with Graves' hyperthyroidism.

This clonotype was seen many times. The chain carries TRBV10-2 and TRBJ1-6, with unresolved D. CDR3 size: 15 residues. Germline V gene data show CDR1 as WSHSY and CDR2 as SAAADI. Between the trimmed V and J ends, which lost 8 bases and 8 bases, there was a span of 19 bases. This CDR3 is CASRKPGSSYSPLHF. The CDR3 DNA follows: TGCGCCAGCCGTAAACCGGGATCCTCCTATTCACCCCTCCACTTT.

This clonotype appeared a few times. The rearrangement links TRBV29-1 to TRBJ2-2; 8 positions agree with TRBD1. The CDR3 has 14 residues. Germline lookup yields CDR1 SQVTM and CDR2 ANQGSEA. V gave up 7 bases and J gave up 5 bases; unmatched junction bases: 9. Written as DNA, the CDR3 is TGCAGCGCTGAGGACAGGGAGGAGACCGGGGAGCTGTTTTTT. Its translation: CSAEDREETGELFF.

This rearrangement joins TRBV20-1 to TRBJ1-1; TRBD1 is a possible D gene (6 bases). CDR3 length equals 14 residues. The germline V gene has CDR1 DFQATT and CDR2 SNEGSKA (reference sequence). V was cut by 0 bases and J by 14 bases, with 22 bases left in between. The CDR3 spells CSAREPGGRNEQFF. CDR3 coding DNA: TGCAGTGCTAGAGAACCCGGGGGGCGCAATGAGCAGTTCTTT.

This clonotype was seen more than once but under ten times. The CDR3 reads CASSQVWGTGGYEQYF. The CDR3 DNA reads TGCGCCAGCAGCCAAGTTTGGGGGACAGGGGGTTACGAGCAGTACTTC. The chain has TRBV4-1 and TRBJ2-7; 11 nucleotides line up with TRBD1. Germline CDR1 is MGHRA and CDR2 is YSYEKL. With V trimmed by 1 base and J by 4 bases, 6 bases remained unmatched. This CDR3 has 16 residues.

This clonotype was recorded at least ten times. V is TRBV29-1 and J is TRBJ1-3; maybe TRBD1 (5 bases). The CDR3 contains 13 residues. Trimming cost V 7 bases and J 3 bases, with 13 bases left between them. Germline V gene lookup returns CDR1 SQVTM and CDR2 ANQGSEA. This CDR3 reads CSAAAGVGNTIYF. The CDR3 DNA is TGCAGCGCTGCGGCGGGGGTTGGAAACACCATATATTTT.

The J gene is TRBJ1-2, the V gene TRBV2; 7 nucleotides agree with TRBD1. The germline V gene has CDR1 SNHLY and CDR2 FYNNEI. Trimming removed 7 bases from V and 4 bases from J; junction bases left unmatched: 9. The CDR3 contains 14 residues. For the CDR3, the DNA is TGTGCCAGCACTTCAGGGACAGCAATCTATGGCTACACCTTC. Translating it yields CASTSGTAIYGYTF.

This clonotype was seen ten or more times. For the CDR3, the DNA is TGTGCCACCAGCAGGGAAGGACTAGCTCACACCGGGGAGCTGTTTTTT. Translation: CATSREGLAHTGELFF. The V call is TRBV15, the J call TRBJ2-2; 8 bases fit TRBD2. The trim removed 3 bases at V and 3 bases at J, leaving 6 bases unmatched. Germline CDR1 and CDR2: LNHNV and YYDKDF (reference sequence). This CDR3 spans 16 amino acids. Using reference TRBV15 and TRBJ2-2 for the parts outside the CDR3, the full variable domain is DAMVIQNPRYQVTQFGKPVTLSCSQTLNHNVMYWYQQKSSQAPKLLFHYYDKDFNNEADTPDNFQSRRPNTSFCFLDIRSPGLGDTAMYLCATSREGLAHTGELFFGEGSRLTVL.